This TCR beta chain was identified in a study of post-analysis software for immune sequencing data (dated by TCRdb to about 2015). Notes on the research overall: Recorded disease courses included relapsing-remitting, secondary progressive and progressive-relapsing multiple sclerosis, with some patients lacking subtype annotation. The patient repertoires were compared against 11 previously published healthy control repertoires obtained from donors aged roughly 6 to 28 years. A subset of samples was prepared in parallel using single-end sample barcoding, then pooled and co-amplified after Illumina adapter ligation. Results the study describes overall, beyond this receptor: Significantly higher frequencies in patients than in controls were found for roughly 5 TRBV segments, including TRBV5-6, TRBV5-1 and TRBV20-1. The multiple sclerosis patient group was slightly younger than the control group. Multiple sclerosis patients had significantly lower normalized Chao1 diversity than controls, a result that suggests substantial peripheral T-cell clonal expansion. When samples were clustered directly using the F measure, samples prepared in the same batch co-clustered strongly, which prompted a batch-effect correction.

TCR beta repertoires were profiled from peripheral blood of more than ten young patients with multiple sclerosis to demonstrate the VDJtools post-analysis software. The patients with multiple sclerosis were children and adolescents between about 6 and 15 years of age. The cysteine opens and the phenylalanine closes a CDR3 of 14 amino acids. Only the CDR3 region is kept as DNA, spanning 42 bases read in frame from base 1. V ends up 7 bases short and J 6 bases short, with an unmatched junction base count of 12. The germline V gene (reference sequence) gives CDR1 as LGHDT and CDR2 as YNNKEL. Libraries were constructed by PCR. The instrument was an Illumina HiSeq 2500. To reduce PCR and sequencing biases, unique molecular identifiers were incorporated into the TCR beta cDNA libraries. Approximately 500,000 cDNA molecules were obtained for every 1 to 10 million input T cells, so each molecule roughly corresponded to one T cell. The patient libraries were prepared and sequenced using the same protocol as the earlier healthy control dataset. Within a given batch, samples were prepared together, multiplexed and sequenced on the same HiSeq lane. Processing in the source paper ran as follows. MIGEC was used to process the raw barcoded reads, and molecular identifier groups with only a single read were discarded before consensus assembly and CDR3 extraction. Clonotype tables were post-analysed with VDJtools, normalizing diversity by down-sampling all datasets to the smallest sample size. Repertoire overlap clustering matched CDR3 amino acid but not nucleotide sequences to correct batch-related cross-sample contamination. TCRdb ran its own pipeline on the public reads, namely fastp trimming at Q25 and MiXCR clone calling, and kept in-frame beta chains. Identical CDR3 proteins give one entry, which carries the most common genes and DNA. TCRdb assigned the V and J calls; the authors' analysis was not used. For this sample the table gives over 150,000 distinct CDR3 sequences, of which approximately 30% were detected only once. The ten largest clonotypes hold approximately 1.5% of the sample.

Worth noting for this clonotype: The target of this receptor is not known. Base qualities were left out, and no much larger clone turns up one base away.

The rearrangement combines TRBV3-1 with TRBJ2-7; TRBD1 lines up with 7 middle nucleotides. Material: blood. The receptor was isolated from a girl between 5 and 17 years old with multiple sclerosis. CDR3 reads: CASNAPNRGGEQYF. The sequenced DNA: TGTGCCAGCAACGCGCCGAACAGGGGTGGCGAGCAGTACTTC.